The clone carrying this T cell receptor beta chain was detected a few times. Its antigen is undetermined. The data belong to a study of T cell responses to AZD1222 COVID-19 vaccine. Study-level findings and limits: The CD4 TCRs associated with vaccination extended across spike and predominated at 160-218 and 743-854.

The CDR3 loop spans 15 amino acids. CDR1 is MNHEY and CDR2 is SVGAGI in the germline V gene. V lost 5 bases, J lost 1 base, and 15 bases lay in between. Using immunoSEQ multiplex PCR, the repertoire was profiled, and TCRdb retains in-frame clones only, with some absent. The sample contains approximately 100,000 clones, 90% of which appear only once. This chain connects TRBV6-5 to TRBJ2-7; D might be TRBD2 (5 bases). Sequenced here: peripheral blood, sampled on day 0 of AZD1222 vaccination. The TCR originated in an adult in good health. The CDR3 DNA follows: TGTGCCAGCAGTCGAAAACCGGGCGGGTCCTACGAGCAGTACTTC. This translates into CASSRKPGGSYEQYF.